The sequence of this T cell receptor (beta chain) was determined in a study of T cell responses to AZD1222 COVID-19 vaccine. Findings and caveats of the study: Only a handful of AZD1222 recipients tested seropositive at baseline. Most donors were white British, females outnumbered males, and clonal diversity was possibly underestimated.

Assay: immunoSEQ multiplex PCR; the TCRdb copy retains only in-frame clones and omits some. The sample holds around 130,000 clones; over 90% are singletons and the top ten take around 6.6%. Trimming took 1 base from V and 7 from J, leaving 8 bases between them. The CDR3 is 12 amino acids. Germline-derived CDR1 and CDR2 are SEHNR and FQNEAQ (reference sequence). Details on this clone: Its antigen remains unknown. This same CDR3 is encoded by further DNA sequences in the sample.

The receptor's source is an adult in good health. Sequencing was performed on peripheral blood, taken on day 0 of AZD1222 vaccination. The chain carries TRBV7-9 and TRBJ2-7; tentatively, D is TRBD1 (5 bases). The CDR3 region has the DNA TGTGCCAGCAGCTTAGAAGGGGATGAGCAGTACTTC. As protein: CASSLEGDEQYF.